This T cell receptor beta chain was profiled in a study of beta chain features in type 1 diabetes. The CDR3 length is 13 residues. Germline V CDR1 and CDR2: LGHNA, YNFKEQ. V lost 0 bases to trimming and J lost 9 bases, with 11 bases between them. Study conclusions and caveats: Researchers cautioned that cDNA sequencing could over-represent cells with high TCR expression.

Investigators reverse transcribed all isolated RNA, so they sequenced expressed TCRB transcripts. Here immunoSEQ multiplex PCR was the method, and the copy in TCRdb shows in-frame clones only, minus some. The sample yields some 410,000 clones, approximately 14% seen once. Sorting with CD45RO/CCR7/CD25/CD127/CD95/CD27 yielded naive, central memory, regulatory and stem-like memory CD4+ cells. In regard to this clone: What it recognizes is unknown.

The gene calls are TRBV4-2 and TRBJ1-2; unclear D gene. Material: naive CD4+ T cells from blood. This TCR was sampled from a man aged 25 to 40 in good health. The CDR3 DNA follows: TGTGCCAGCAGCCAAGATAAGGACCGTAGCTACACCTTC. Amino acids: CASSQDKDRSYTF.